The 30 T cell receptor beta chains in this list originate from one sample, sequenced in a study of blood T cell repertoires in COVID-19. The table came from immunoSEQ multiplex PCR; TCRdb's copy has only in-frame clones and leaves some out. The repertoire includes 130,000 or so clones, 88% of them detected once, and 7.6% sits in the top ten. Sequencing was done on a sample of peripheral blood. Receptors originate from a man aged 45-65 years with acute or convalescent COVID-19.

The genes are TRBV19 and TRBJ1-1; D gene unclear. Trimming took off 9 bases at V and 6 bases at J, with 14 bases between the two ends. The CDR3 is 12 residues long. Germline V gene data show CDR1 as LNHDA and CDR2 as SQIVND (reference sequence). DNA for the CDR3: TGTGCCAGCCAAAAGACTGGCCCTGAAGCTTTCTTT. It translates to CASQKTGPEAFF. Together with reference TRBV19 and TRBJ1-1, the CDR3 gives the full variable domain: DGGITQSPKYLFRKEGQNVTLSCEQNLNHDAMYWYRQDPGQGLRLIYYSQIVNDFQKGDIAEGYSVSREKKESFPLTVTSAQKNPTAFYLCASQKTGPEAFFGQGTRLTVV.

This sequence joins TRBV27 and TRBJ2-1; TRBD2 might be the D (5 bases). Germline V gene lookup returns CDR1 MNHEY and CDR2 SMNVEV (reference sequence). The CDR3 is made up of 15 amino acids. V gave up 4 bases and J gave up 10 bases, with 20 bases separating them. The CDR3, as DNA: TGTGCCAGCAGTTCCCGGCGGGCACGGGAACAAGAGCAGTTCTTC. Protein: CASSSRRAREQEQFF.

V is TRBV19 and J is TRBJ1-2, with 9 bases matching TRBD1. CDR3 size: 16 residues. V was clipped by 4 bases and J by 7 bases; unmatched bases: 13. CDR1 LNHDA and CDR2 SQIVND come from the germline V gene (reference sequence). DNA for the CDR3: TGTGCCAGTAGTAAACCTACCGGGACAGGGTCGGGTGGCTACACCTTC. As protein: CASSKPTGTGSGGYTF.

The rearrangement links TRBV12-5 to TRBJ1-5; maybe TRBD1 (6 bases). The germline CDR1 and CDR2 sequences are LGHNT and FRNRAP. The CDR3 consists of 13 residues. The V end was cut by 6 bases, the J end by 6 bases, with 12 bases between. The CDR3 DNA is TGTGCTAGTGGCCTTACAGGGTTTCAGCCCCAGCATTTT. This gives the protein CASGLTGFQPQHF.

V and J are TRBV28 and TRBJ1-5, with D possibly matching TRBD1 (6 bases). CDR3 length: 16 residues. CDR1 is MDHEN, CDR2 SYDVKM, per germline. V lost 10 bases and J 6 bases, leaving 25 bases between the germline ends. CDR3 sequence reads: CATITGGAGISQPQHF. As DNA, the CDR3 is TGTGCCACCATCACTGGGGGGGCAGGAATCAGTCAGCCCCAGCATTTT.

The rearrangement uses TRBV5-1 and TRBJ2-7; 12 nucleotides align to TRBD2. The germline V gene has CDR1 SGHRS and CDR2 YFSETQ. Trimming cost V 4 bases and J 7 bases; bases outside gene matches: 6. This CDR3 is built from 14 residues. CDR3 protein: CASSGTSGFGEQYF. The CDR3 DNA follows: TGCGCCAGCAGCGGGACTAGCGGGTTTGGGGAGCAGTACTTC.

As regards this clone: This is likely a read error, given that the CDR3 carries no conserved phenylalanine or tryptophan at its end. The limits of the CDR3 on the DNA are not certain, so only TCRdb's listed CDR3 is given. The J gene is TRBJ2-7, the V gene TRBV21-1; the D call of TRBD1 is as the table states it, not checked on the DNA. TRBV21-1 is noted as a pseudogene. 11 amino acids form the CDR3, both terminal residues included. The CDR3 here is CASSMPLQGAR.

V and J are TRBV30 and TRBJ2-1; 11 nucleotides agree with TRBD2. With 7 bases clipped from V and 6 bases from J, the junction kept 5 bases outside the gene matches. This CDR3 is 13 amino acids long. The germline gives CDR1 GTSNPN, CDR2 SVGIG (reference sequence). DNA for the CDR3: TGTGCCTTCTCTAGCGGGAGGATCAATGAGCAGTTCTTC. Translating it yields CAFSSGRINEQFF.

The sample holds a few counts of this clone. The chain employs TRBV6-2 or TRBV6-3 and TRBJ2-7; D might be TRBD1 (6 bases). Trimming took off 5 bases at V and 0 bases at J, with 14 bases between the two ends. Germline-derived CDR1 and CDR2 are MNHEY and SVGEGT. There are 15 residues in the CDR3. Here the CDR3 reads CASSRTPDSSYEQYF. In DNA form, the CDR3 reads TGTGCCAGCAGTCGGACTCCGGACAGCTCCTACGAGCAGTACTTC.

The V call is TRBV2, the J call TRBJ2-2, with TRBD2 as a possible D gene (6 bases). The CDR3 is 15 amino acids. V lost 6 bases and J 4 bases, leaving 15 bases between the germline ends. Germline lookup yields CDR1 SNHLY and CDR2 FYNNEI. The CDR3 region is CASSRRAVSTGELFF. DNA for the CDR3: TGTGCCAGCAGCCGGAGGGCGGTCTCCACCGGGGAGCTGTTTTTT. Full variable domain (outside the CDR3, taken from reference TRBV2 and TRBJ2-2): EPEVTQTPSHQVTQMGQEVILRCVPISNHLYFYWYRQILGQKVEFLVSFYNNEISEKSEIFDDQFSVERPDGSNFTLKIRSTKLEDSAMYFCASSRRAVSTGELFFGEGSRLTVL.

The CDR3 loop reads CATSIGTGGYGYTF. CDR3 bases: TGTGCCACCAGCATTGGGACAGGGGGCTATGGCTACACCTTC. V and J are TRBV15 and TRBJ1-2; 11 bases line up with TRBD1. J gave up 4 bases and V 4 bases, and 2 bases lay outside the gene matches. Germline V gives CDR1 LNHNV, CDR2 YYDKDF (reference sequence). The CDR3 runs 14 residues.

This chain uses TRBV12-5 with TRBJ2-5, with D tentatively TRBD1 (6 bases). The CDR3 totals 14 residues. V was trimmed by 7 bases and J by 4 bases, leaving 16 bases between them. The germline V gene has CDR1 LGHNT and CDR2 FRNRAP. The CDR3 DNA is TGTGCTAGTGCCCCCCCGGGACAAAGAGAGACCCAGTACTTC. Amino acid sequence: CASAPPGQRETQYF.

CDR3 coding DNA: TGTGCCAGCAGCCAACAGGGAGAGACCCAGTACTTC. Encoded protein: CASSQQGETQYF. V is TRBV7-2 and J is TRBJ2-5, with D maybe TRBD1 (6 bases). With 5 bases removed from V and 4 bases from J, the gap between germline ends came to 8 bases. From germline, CDR1 is SGHTA and CDR2 FQGNSA. CDR3 length: 12 residues.

CDR3 residues: CASSRLAGGNTGELFF. For the CDR3, the DNA is TGTGCCAGCAGTAGACTAGCGGGAGGTAACACCGGGGAGCTGTTTTTT. The chain links TRBV27 to TRBJ2-2, with TRBD2 identical over 13 bases. V shed 5 bases, J shed 2 bases, and the junction held 2 bases outside the gene matches. The germline CDR1 and CDR2 sequences are MNHEY and SMNVEV (reference sequence). The CDR3 runs 16 residues.

The chain uses TRBV11-2 and TRBJ2-3, with 10 bases that match TRBD1. There are 15 residues in the CDR3. Unmatched junction bases numbered 6, after V lost 5 bases and J lost 4 bases. Looked up from germline, CDR1 is SGHAT and CDR2 is FQNNGV. CDR3 region: CASSDRDRGSDTQYF. CDR3 nucleotide sequence: TGTGCCAGCAGCGACCGGGACAGGGGTTCAGATACGCAGTATTTT.

V is TRBV7-6 and J is TRBJ2-5, with D perhaps matching TRBD2 (5 bases). The ends were cut back, 5 bases at V and 5 bases at J, with 18 bases in the middle. The CDR3 spans 15 residues. Germline CDR1 is SGHVS and CDR2 is FNYEAQ. CDR3 sequence reads: CASSRRTVVGETQYF. The CDR3 nucleotides are TGTGCCAGCAGCCGGCGGACTGTGGTCGGGGAGACCCAGTACTTC.

V is TRBV6-6 and J is TRBJ1-5, with no clear D. The V end was cut by 5 bases, the J end by 0 bases, with 11 bases between. Germline loops: CDR1 MNHNY, CDR2 SVGAGI (reference sequence). The CDR3 runs 15 residues. CDR3 amino acids: CASSTSGFSNQPQHF. The DNA of the CDR3 is TGTGCCAGCAGTACCTCGGGGTTTAGCAATCAGCCCCAGCATTTT.

The V gene is TRBV19, the J gene TRBJ2-7, with 8 bases matching TRBD2. The ends lost 1 base at V and 3 bases at J; junction bases unmatched: 5. CDR1 and CDR2 (germline): LNHDA, SQIVND (reference sequence). This CDR3 has 15 residues. The CDR3 reads CASSIGIAGNYEQYF. CDR3 coding DNA: TGTGCCAGTAGTATAGGCATAGCGGGGAACTACGAGCAGTACTTC.

V and J are TRBV7-2 and TRBJ2-3; D unresolved. CDR1 SGHTA and CDR2 FQGNSA come from the germline V gene. Trimming took off 3 bases at V and 6 bases at J, with 13 bases between the two ends. The CDR3 is 14 residues long. The CDR3 is CASSFSGGADTQYF. The CDR3 bases are TGTGCCAGCAGCTTTTCCGGCGGTGCGGATACGCAGTATTTT.

The chain combines TRBV5-1 with TRBJ2-2; maybe TRBD1 (6 bases). Trimming removed 4 bases at V and 4 bases at J, with 8 bases between. The CDR3 consists of 13 residues. Germline loops: CDR1 SGHRS, CDR2 YFSETQ. Here the CDR3 reads CASSQTGTGELFF. Here the CDR3 DNA reads TGCGCCAGCAGCCAGACAGGCACCGGGGAGCTGTTTTTT.

V and J are TRBV6-6 and TRBJ2-5; 11 positions agree with TRBD2. Germline lookup yields CDR1 MNHNY and CDR2 SVGAGI (reference sequence). The CDR3 extends over 15 amino acids. Germline trimming cut 2 bases from V and 6 bases from J; bases unmatched to any gene: 5. Here the CDR3 DNA reads TGTGCCAGCAGTTACGGAGTAGCGGGAGGGCAGACCCAGTACTTC. As protein: CASSYGVAGGQTQYF.

The gene calls are TRBV10-3 and TRBJ2-1; no clear D gene. Trimming stripped 11 bases from V and 5 bases from J, with 19 bases between. The CDR3 is 14 residues long. Germline V lookup: CDR1 ENHRY, CDR2 SYGVKD. The CDR3 bases are TGTGCCGCCCCCATAGTTAGCAAGGACAATGAGCAGTTCTTC. It encodes CAAPIVSKDNEQFF.

The CDR3, as DNA: TGTGCCAGCAGTGGGCGGACAGGGGGTGCCTACAATGAGCAGTTCTTC. Its protein is CASSGRTGGAYNEQFF. The chain couples TRBV2 to TRBJ2-1; 10 nucleotides agree with TRBD1. Trimming cost V 4 bases and J 2 bases; bases outside gene matches: 5. CDR1 is SNHLY, CDR2 FYNNEI, per germline. The length of the CDR3 is 16 residues.

The rearrangement uses TRBV19 and TRBJ2-1, with D possibly TRBD1 on 7 matching bases. The length of the CDR3 is 16 residues. From germline, CDR1 is LNHDA and CDR2 SQIVND (reference sequence). V lost 6 bases, J lost 6 bases, and 21 bases lay in between. The CDR3 here is CASSARGELVGNEQFF. The CDR3 DNA reads as TGTGCCAGTAGCGCCAGGGGGGAACTTGTGGGCAATGAGCAGTTCTTC.

The CDR3 nucleotides read TGTGCCAGCAGCACCCCGGGAGGAATAGGCACAGATACGCAGTATTTT. It specifies CASSTPGGIGTDTQYF. The chain has TRBV5-5 and TRBJ2-3; 7 nucleotides align to TRBD2. The CDR3 covers 16 residues. CDR1 is SGHKS and CDR2 is YYEKEE in the germline V gene (reference sequence). Unmatched junction bases numbered 9, after V lost 4 bases and J lost 1 base.

The chain recombines TRBV2 with TRBJ2-1; 11 bases line up with TRBD2. CDR3 length: 14 amino acids. Trimming cost V 6 bases and J 7 bases; bases outside gene matches: 5. The V gene's germline CDR1 is SNHLY and CDR2 FYNNEI. The CDR3 loop is CASRRLAGGNEQFF. DNA of the CDR3: TGTGCCAGCAGGAGGCTAGCGGGAGGAAATGAGCAGTTCTTC.

V usage is TRBV6-5 and J usage is TRBJ1-1; maybe TRBD1 (6 bases). CDR1 and CDR2 (germline): MNHEY, SVGAGI. Trimming took off 7 bases at V and 1 base at J, with 13 bases between the two ends. The CDR3 extends over 14 amino acids. CDR3 bases: TGTGCCAGCACCCCCCGAGGGGGGAACACTGAAGCTTTCTTT. It is translated as CASTPRGGNTEAFF.

This chain connects TRBV5-5 to TRBJ1-1; 12 nucleotides agree with TRBD1. The CDR3 is 17 residues long. Trimming at V came to 5 bases and at J to 4 bases, leaving 12 bases not matched to a gene. The V gene's germline CDR1 is SGHKS and CDR2 YYEKEE (reference sequence). In DNA, the CDR3 is TGTGCCAGCAGACAAGGGACAGGGGGCGCGGCGGGCACTGAAGCTTTCTTT. Translating it yields CASRQGTGGAAGTEAFF.

This clone has only one observation. This sequence joins TRBV15 and TRBJ2-1, with 9 nucleotides matching TRBD2. V lost 0 bases and J lost 7; bases outside the gene matches: 13. The germline CDR1 and CDR2 sequences are LNHNV and YYDKDF (reference sequence). The CDR3 is 18 amino acids. Here the CDR3 DNA reads TGTGCCACCAGCAGAGATCAGGGTTTGGTAGCGGGAGTGAATGAGCAGTTCTTC. This sequence encodes CATSRDQGLVAGVNEQFF.

The rearrangement joins TRBV24-1 to TRBJ2-2, with 10 nucleotides matching TRBD1. Germline V gene data show CDR1 as KGHDR and CDR2 as SFDVKD. Trimming at V came to 7 bases and at J to 7 bases, leaving 5 bases not matched to a gene. The CDR3 runs 14 residues. The CDR3 nucleotides are TGTGCCACCAGGGGGACAGGGGAAGGCGGGGAGCTGTTTTTT. Protein product: CATRGTGEGGELFF.